The entry that follows covers one TCR beta chain sequence. The conserved phenylalanine or tryptophan is not found at the CDR3 terminus, so this likely reflects a read error. Because the CDR3's place on the DNA is in doubt, the DNA is left out and the CDR3 is given as listed by TCRdb. One Seattle source followed patients from active infection through their disease course. How the authors handled the data: Estimation of nucleated cell counts relied on the amplification of reference gene primers. Sequenced by immunoSEQ multiplex PCR; TCRdb stores in-frame clones only, minus some. The V and J calls and the clone size are those of that table, but D and trimming were determined from the DNA. The table records 170,000 or so clones, over 80% of them present only once. Both ends counted, the CDR3 spans 14 residues. Germline CDR1 is MNHNS and CDR2 is SASEGT. The data derive from a study of blood T cell repertoires in COVID-19. Across the whole study: Collection of acute and convalescent COVID-19 samples took place in the United States, Italy and Spain. PBMCs, B-cell-depleted T cells, or T cells were the source of the cDNA or gDNA that made up the material.

The receptor comes from a woman aged 70-85 years with COVID-19, enrolled during active disease. This chain links TRBV6-1 with TRBJ1-2; the table calls TRBD1, which could not be checked here. Sample: peripheral blood. CDR3 loop: CASSEQGAVPGWIL.